These T cell receptor beta chains were read from a single sample in a study of blood T cell repertoires in COVID-19. Repertoires were generated with immunoSEQ multiplex PCR, while TCRdb's copy carries only in-frame clones and drops some. The data show 150,000 or so clones, about 87% seen once. Sequencing input: peripheral blood. These receptors were obtained from a man between 60 and 75 years old with acute or convalescent COVID-19. Both conserved end residues are part of each CDR3. D genes are given only for firm matches. Clone size, where shown, is once, few, many, or a class for clones that have expanded.

TRBV4-3,TRBJ2-3,NA,NA,TGCGCCAGCAGCCAAGGGCGTATCCCTAGCCCAGAGGATACGCAGTATTTT,CASSQGRIPSPEDTQYF
TRBV11-2,TRBJ2-2,NA,TRBD1,TGTGCCAGCAGCCTAAGGACAGGGCAGAACACCGGGGAGCTGTTTTTT,CASSLRTGQNTGELFF
TRBV5-6,TRBJ1-3,NA,TRBD1,TGTGCCAGCAGCTTGGGGACAGGGGTAAGGGCTGGAAACACCATATATTTT,CASSLGTGVRAGNTIYF
TRBV5-6,TRBJ1-2,NA,TRBD1,TGTGCCAGCAGCCCATCCGGGACAGACTATGGCTACACCTTC,CASSPSGTDYGYTF
TRBV27,TRBJ1-6,NA,TRBD1,TGTGCCAGCACCCCGGGACAGTATAATTCACCCCTCCACTTT,CASTPGQYNSPLHF
TRBV6-5,TRBJ1-1,NA,TRBD1,TGTGCCAGCAGTCACCGGACAGGGGCGGACACTGAAGCTTTCTTT,CASSHRTGADTEAFF
TRBV6-5,TRBJ1-2,NA,NA,TGTGCCAGCAGTCTTACAGAAAACTATGGCTACACCTTC,CASSLTENYGYTF
TRBV27,TRBJ1-1,NA,NA,TGTGCCAGCAGCCGTCCGGGGGGGGAGTCTGAAGCTTTCTTT,CASSRPGGESEAFF
TRBV5-1,TRBJ1-1,once,NA,TGCGCCAGCAGCAGAACGAGGTTCCCGAGCACTGAAGCTTTCTTT,CASSRTRFPSTEAFF
TRBV10-3,TRBJ1-2,NA,NA,TGTGCCATCAGTGAATTCGGGAGCTATGGCTACACCTTC,CAISEFGSYGYTF
TRBV11-2,TRBJ2-7,NA,TRBD1,TGTGCCAGCAGCTTAGGACAGGGCCCCTACGAGCAGTACTTC,CASSLGQGPYEQYF
TRBV19,TRBJ2-7,NA,NA,TGTGCCAGTAGCAAAATACAGGGCTACGAGCAGTACTTC,CASSKIQGYEQYF
TRBV6-2/TRBV6-3,TRBJ2-7,NA,NA,TGTGCCAGCAGTTACTCCTGGCAGAGAATAGCAGCCTACGAGCAGTACTTC,CASSYSWQRIAAYEQYF
TRBV6-5,TRBJ1-1,NA,NA,TGTGCCAGCAGGTCACCCAGGGCTCCTAACACTGAAGCTTTCTTT,CASRSPRAPNTEAFF
TRBV30,TRBJ1-1,NA,NA,TGTGCCTGGAGACCAGGGTTTCGGAACACTGAAGCTTTCTTT,CAWRPGFRNTEAFF
TRBV5-1,TRBJ2-1,NA,TRBD2,TGCGCCAGCAGCGACACTAGCGGGAAAGACAATGAGCAGTTCTTC,CASSDTSGKDNEQFF
TRBV3-1/TRBV3-2,TRBJ2-5,once,NA,TGTGCCAGCAGCCAAGGGCTTTACCAAGAGACCCAGTACTTC,CASSQGLYQETQYF
TRBV7-9,TRBJ1-1,NA,TRBD1,TGTGCCAGCAGCTTCGCCGCCGGGACAGGGGGCAACGCTGAAGCTTTCTTT,CASSFAAGTGGNAEAFF
TRBV7-9,TRBJ2-1,NA,TRBD2,TGTGCCAGCAGCTTACTGCCGGGACTATACAATGAGCAGTTCTTC,CASSLLPGLYNEQFF
TRBV2,TRBJ1-2,few,TRBD1,TGTGCCAGCAGGCACGGGACAGGGCGGTATGGCTACACCTTC,CASRHGTGRYGYTF
TRBV18,TRBJ1-5,once,TRBD1,TGTGCCAGCTCACCGGGACAGGGCGAGCAGCCCCAGCATTTT,CASSPGQGEQPQHF
TRBV6-1,TRBJ1-3,NA,NA,TGTGCCAGCAGTGTTGTAACAGGTACTCTCTCTGGAAACACCATATATTTT,CASSVVTGTLSGNTIYF
TRBV7-9,TRBJ1-1,once,TRBD1,TGTGCCAGCAGCTTTAGGGGGCCGGTAGGGGACACTGAAGCTTTCTTT,CASSFRGPVGDTEAFF
TRBV5-1,TRBJ1-3,NA,NA,TGCGCCAGCAGCTCGCTAGGGAGCGCTGGAAACACCATATATTTT,CASSSLGSAGNTIYF
TRBV2,TRBJ2-1,once,NA,TGTGCCAGCAGTGAACAGGGCTATGAGCAGTTCTTC,CASSEQGYEQFF
TRBV3-1/TRBV3-2,TRBJ2-7,once,TRBD1,TGTGCCAGCAGCCTTTCCGGGACAGGGGTTACGAAGGGGCAGTACTTC,CASSLSGTGVTKGQYF
TRBV6-5,TRBJ1-1,NA,TRBD1,TGTGCCAGCAGTCGACAGGGTCAGACTGAAGCTTTCTTT,CASSRQGQTEAFF
TRBV5-3,TRBJ2-7,NA,NA,TGTGCCAGAAGCCCTTCCCTGATTACCTACGGGGAGCAGTACTTC,CARSPSLITYGEQYF
TRBV3-1/TRBV3-2,TRBJ2-2,NA,TRBD1,TGTGCCAGCATAGGGACAGGGGGCACCGGGGAGCTGTTTTTT,CASIGTGGTGELFF
TRBV7-3,TRBJ2-1,NA,TRBD2,TGTGCCAGCAGCTTATCAGCGGGAAACTACAATGAGCAGTTCTTC,CASSLSAGNYNEQFF
TRBV7-9,TRBJ1-3,once,NA,TGTGCCAGCAGCCTAGGGCGGTACTCTGGAAACACCATATATTTT,CASSLGRYSGNTIYF
TRBV19,TRBJ1-1,NA,TRBD1,TGTGCCAGTAGCCCCACGGCGACAGGGATGAACACTGAAGCTTTCTTT,CASSPTATGMNTEAFF
TRBV18,TRBJ2-5,NA,NA,TGTGCCAGCTCACCCCGCCCCCAAGGAGGCCAGTACTTC,CASSPRPQGGQYF
TRBV6-2/TRBV6-3,TRBJ2-7,NA,TRBD2,TGTGCCAGCAGACCTAGCGGGAGTACCTACGAGCAGTACTTC,CASRPSGSTYEQYF
TRBV5-1,TRBJ1-6,NA,NA,TGCGCCAGCAGCTTGGGACAGGATTATTCACCCCTCCACTTT,CASSLGQDYSPLHF
TRBV30,TRBJ2-1,NA,TRBD1,TGTGCCTGGACTGCAGGGCAGGGGGCGGGTGAGCAGTTCTTC,CAWTAGQGAGEQFF
TRBV19,TRBJ2-2,NA,NA,TGTGCCAGTAGGGGAGGACTCAACACCGGGGAGCTGTTTTTT,CASRGGLNTGELFF
TRBV5-6,TRBJ2-7,NA,TRBD2,TGTGCCAGCAGCTTGGGGACTAGCATCTACGAGCAGTACTTC,CASSLGTSIYEQYF
TRBV19,TRBJ1-3,NA,NA,TGTGCCAGTAGTATCGGTACAGGATCAGGAGACACCATATATTTT,CASSIGTGSGDTIYF
TRBV29-1,TRBJ1-1,NA,NA,TGCAGCGTTGAAGTACAGGGCACTGAAGCTTTCTTT,CSVEVQGTEAFF
TRBV18,TRBJ2-3,NA,TRBD2,TGTGCCAGCTCACCGTGGAGCGGGAGGGCCGGTACGCAGTATTTT,CASSPWSGRAGTQYF
TRBV7-3,TRBJ2-3,NA,NA,TGTGCCAGCAGCTTAACTCTTCCAGATACGCAGTATTTT,CASSLTLPDTQYF
TRBV7-8,TRBJ1-2,NA,TRBD1,TGTGCCAGCAGCTTAGCGACAGGGGAATCTTATGGCTACACCTTC,CASSLATGESYGYTF
TRBV2,TRBJ2-1,once,TRBD1,TGTGCCACACAGGGGTGGGGTAGGGACAATGAGCAGTTCTTC,CATQGWGRDNEQFF
TRBV4-3,TRBJ2-1,NA,TRBD2,TGCGCCAGCAGCCAAGCGCTAGCGGGATCCTCATACAATGAGCAGTTCTTC,CASSQALAGSSYNEQFF
TRBV5-5,TRBJ1-4,NA,NA,TGTGCCAGCAGCCCGGGGGTAACTAATGAAAAACTGTTTTTT,CASSPGVTNEKLFF
TRBV7-2,TRBJ1-3,once,NA,TGTGCCAGCAGCTTAACTCAAAACACCATATATTTT,CASSLTQNTIYF
TRBV6-1,TRBJ1-4,NA,NA,TGTGCCAGCAGTGTAAACCGGGGGGGAGGTAATGAAAAACTGTTTTTT,CASSVNRGGGNEKLFF
TRBV7-9,TRBJ2-1,NA,NA,TGTGCCAGCAGCCCGGCTGGGCTAAAAAGGAATGAGCAGTTCTTC,CASSPAGLKRNEQFF
TRBV6-2/TRBV6-3,TRBJ1-5,NA,TRBD1,TGTGCCAGCAGTCTTTGGACAGGTAGTCAGCCCCAGCATTTT,CASSLWTGSQPQHF
TRBV7-9,TRBJ2-7,NA,TRBD2,TGTGCCAGCAGCTTAGTGCTAGCGGGGGTAGGGCCCTACGAGCAGTACTTC,CASSLVLAGVGPYEQYF
TRBV6-5,TRBJ2-3,NA,TRBD2,TGTGCCAGCAGTTATCGAACTAGCGGGAGTATAGATACGCAGTATTTT,CASSYRTSGSIDTQYF
TRBV6-5,TRBJ2-3,NA,TRBD2,TGTGCCGGAGGGACTAGCGGGGGAGGGGATACGCAGTATTTT,CAGGTSGGGDTQYF
TRBV6-4,TRBJ1-1,NA,TRBD1,TGTGCCAGCAGTGGGGGACAGGGGAAAGCTTTCTTT,CASSGGQGKAFF
TRBV19,TRBJ1-1,NA,NA,TGTGCCAGTACCCTTAGTTCGGTCGGCACTGAAGCTTTCTTT,CASTLSSVGTEAFF
TRBV30,TRBJ2-7,once,TRBD1,TGTGCCTGGAGTGTAGGGACAGGGGGGTTCTACGAGCAGTACTTC,CAWSVGTGGFYEQYF
TRBV27,TRBJ2-5,NA,TRBD1,TGTGCCAGCAGACCTACAGGGGGAGAGACCCAGTACTTC,CASRPTGGETQYF